This T cell receptor beta chain was obtained from a study of cytomegalovirus exposure and HLA in healthy donors. Study outcomes and limitations: The study put 150 to 200 TCR beta chains on its list as cytomegalovirus-associated.

V gave up 5 bases and J gave up 5 bases; unmatched junction bases: 9. From germline, CDR1 is SGHVS and CDR2 FQNEAQ. The CDR3 extends over 15 amino acids. It was with 60 Vbeta and 13 Jbeta primers that the PCR ran. Sequencing used immunoSEQ multiplex PCR; TCRdb keeps in-frame clones, though not all of them. The sample consists of around 100,000 clones, about four fifths of them appearing once. With respect to this clone: Its specificity is unknown.

This receptor was identified in a man aged 35 to 55 in good health and CMV-seropositive. Sequencing was performed on PBMCs. The J gene is TRBJ2-1, the V gene TRBV7-8; the match to TRBD1 covers 7 bases. The CDR3 region has the DNA TGTGCCAGCAGCCTGATAGGGGGCAGCGACAATGAGCAGTTCTTC. Its translation is CASSLIGGSDNEQFF.